This TCR beta chain was obtained from a study of regulatory T cells in long-lasting Graves disease. Findings and caveats of the study: Whereas 966 public clonotypes were shared by new patients, persistent patients shared more, at a few thousand.

This clonotype has a count of ten or more. Its antigen is unknown. CDR1 and CDR2 (germline): GTSNPN, SVGIG (reference sequence). Deletions cut 4 bases from V and 2 bases from J, with 8 bases between. This CDR3 spans 12 amino acids. Sequencing libraries for TCR beta were prepared with iRepertoire HTBI primers and Arm-PCR of CDR3 regions. TCRdb independently ran MiXCR on the multiplex PCR reads; one entry per CDR3 protein. The sample consists of some 600,000 distinct CDR3 sequences, about 16% of them appearing once. Time point here: newly diagnosed GD, antithyroid drugs for less than 3 months. RNA from PBMCs was the source of the TCR library. Patient provenance is recorded as an endocrinology department in Xi'an, China. EDTA tubes received approximately 9 milliliters of drawn peripheral blood. The data were also submitted as part of a second study, on T cells in Graves' hyperthyroidism and ophthalmopathy.

The source is a man between 18 and 29 years old with Graves disease. The material sequenced was peripheral blood mononuclear cells (PBMCs), taken at new diagnosis, from a patient treated with antithyroid drugs. The chain employs TRBV30 and TRBJ1-1; unclear D gene. In DNA, the CDR3 is TGTGCCTGGACAGGCCTTAACACTGAAGCTTTCTTT. Its protein is CAWTGLNTEAFF. The variable domain in full, with the rest retrieved from reference TRBV30 and TRBJ1-1, is SQTIHQWPATLVQPVGSPLSLECTVEGTSNPNLYWYRQAAGRGLQLLFYSVGIGQISSEVPQNLSASRPQDRQFILSSKKLLLSDSGFYLCAWTGLNTEAFFGQGTRLTVV.